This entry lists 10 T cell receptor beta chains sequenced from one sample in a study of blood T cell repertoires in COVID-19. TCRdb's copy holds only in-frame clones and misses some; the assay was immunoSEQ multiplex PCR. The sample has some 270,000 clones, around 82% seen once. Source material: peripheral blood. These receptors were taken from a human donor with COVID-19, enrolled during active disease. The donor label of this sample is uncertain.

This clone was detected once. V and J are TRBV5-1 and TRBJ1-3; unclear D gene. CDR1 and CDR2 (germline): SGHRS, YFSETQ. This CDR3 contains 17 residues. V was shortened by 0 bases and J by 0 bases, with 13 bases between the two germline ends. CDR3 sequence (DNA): TGCGCCAGCAGCTTGGATGGCACCATTAACTCTGGAAACACCATATATTTT. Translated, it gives CASSLDGTINSGNTIYF.

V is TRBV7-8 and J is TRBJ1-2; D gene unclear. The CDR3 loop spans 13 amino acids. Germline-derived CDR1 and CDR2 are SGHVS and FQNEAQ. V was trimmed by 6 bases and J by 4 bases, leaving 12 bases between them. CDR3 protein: CASSLVRSYGYTF. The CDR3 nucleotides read TGTGCCAGCAGTCTTGTTCGGAGCTATGGCTACACCTTC.

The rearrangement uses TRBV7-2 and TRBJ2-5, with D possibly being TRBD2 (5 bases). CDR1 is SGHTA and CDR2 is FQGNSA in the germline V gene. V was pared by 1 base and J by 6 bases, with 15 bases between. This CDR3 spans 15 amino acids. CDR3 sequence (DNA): TGTGCCAGCAGCTTAGACCCTAGCCTTCGAAAGACCCAGTACTTC. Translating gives CASSLDPSLRKTQYF. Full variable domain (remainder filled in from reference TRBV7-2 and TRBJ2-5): GAGVSQSPSNKVTEKGKDVELRCDPISGHTALYWYRQSLGQGLEFLIYFQGNSAPDKSGLPSDRFSAERTGGSVSTLTIQRTQQEDSAVYLCASSLDPSLRKTQYFGPGTRLLVL.

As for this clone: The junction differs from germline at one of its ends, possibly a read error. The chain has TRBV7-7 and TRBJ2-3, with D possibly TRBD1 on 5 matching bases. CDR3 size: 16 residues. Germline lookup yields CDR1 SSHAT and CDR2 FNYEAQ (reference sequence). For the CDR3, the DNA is TGTGCTAGCAGCGACAACCCCGACAGCAGCACAGATACGCAGTATTTT. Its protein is CASSDNPDSSTDTQYF.

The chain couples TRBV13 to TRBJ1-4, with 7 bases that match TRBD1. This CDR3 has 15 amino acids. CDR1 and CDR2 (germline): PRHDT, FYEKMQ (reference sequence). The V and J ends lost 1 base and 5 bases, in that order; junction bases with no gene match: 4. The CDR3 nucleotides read TGTGCCAGCAGCTTAGACTCAGGGGGGAATGAAAAACTGTTTTTT. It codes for CASSLDSGGNEKLFF.

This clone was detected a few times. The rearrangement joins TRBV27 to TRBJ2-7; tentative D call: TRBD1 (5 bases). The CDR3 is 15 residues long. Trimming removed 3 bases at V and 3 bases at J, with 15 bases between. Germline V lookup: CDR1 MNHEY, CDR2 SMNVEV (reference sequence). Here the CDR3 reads CASSFSGDRNYEQYF. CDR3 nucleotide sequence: TGTGCCAGCAGTTTCTCGGGCGACAGAAACTACGAGCAGTACTTC.

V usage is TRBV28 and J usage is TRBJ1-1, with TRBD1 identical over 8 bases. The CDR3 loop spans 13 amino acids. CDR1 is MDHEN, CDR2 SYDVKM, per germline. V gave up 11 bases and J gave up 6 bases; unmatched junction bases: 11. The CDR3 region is CAARQGNWAEAFF. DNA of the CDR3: TGTGCCGCCCGACAGGGGAACTGGGCTGAAGCTTTCTTT.

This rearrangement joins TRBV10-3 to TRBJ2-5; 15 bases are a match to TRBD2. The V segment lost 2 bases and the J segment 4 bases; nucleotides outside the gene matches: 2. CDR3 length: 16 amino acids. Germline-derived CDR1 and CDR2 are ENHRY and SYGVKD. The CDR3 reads CAISEGTSGRRETQYF. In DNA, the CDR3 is TGTGCCATCAGTGAGGGGACTAGCGGGAGGAGAGAGACCCAGTACTTC.

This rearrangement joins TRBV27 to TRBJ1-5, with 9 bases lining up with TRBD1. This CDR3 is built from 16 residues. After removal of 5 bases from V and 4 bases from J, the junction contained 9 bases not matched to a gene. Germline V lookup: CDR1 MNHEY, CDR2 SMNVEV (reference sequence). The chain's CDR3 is CASSPPGQGPNQPQHF. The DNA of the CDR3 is TGTGCCAGCAGTCCTCCGGGACAGGGCCCTAATCAGCCCCAGCATTTT.

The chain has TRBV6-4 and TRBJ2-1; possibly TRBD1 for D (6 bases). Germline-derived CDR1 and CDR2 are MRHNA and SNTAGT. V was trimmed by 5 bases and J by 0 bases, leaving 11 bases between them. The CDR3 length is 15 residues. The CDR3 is CASSTTQGSYNEQFF. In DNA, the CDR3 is TGTGCCAGCAGTACCACACAGGGCTCCTACAATGAGCAGTTCTTC.